This T cell receptor (beta chain) came from a study of T-cell reconstitution after alpha-beta-depleted transplantation in children. This CDR3 spans 16 amino acids. With 0 bases clipped from V and 4 bases from J, the junction kept 5 bases outside the gene matches. CDR1 and CDR2 from the germline V gene are MNHEY and SVGAGI. Using unique molecular identifiers, the investigators prepared the TCRbeta library. TCRdb analysed the PCR reads with MiXCR anew, one entry per CDR3 protein. The sample has 480,000 or so distinct CDR3 sequences; roughly 10% are singletons. This clonotype was seen ten or more times. The receptor was derived from a child aged 2 to 10 with inherited bone marrow failure, due to receive a stem cell transplant. V is TRBV6-5 and J is TRBJ2-2; 7 bases match TRBD1. The source was PBMCs, collected before TCRalphabeta/CD19-depleted stem cell transplant. CDR3 sequence: CASSYSWDRLTGELFF. CDR3 DNA: TGTGCCAGCAGTTACTCGTGGGACAGACTCACCGGGGAGCTGTTTTTT.